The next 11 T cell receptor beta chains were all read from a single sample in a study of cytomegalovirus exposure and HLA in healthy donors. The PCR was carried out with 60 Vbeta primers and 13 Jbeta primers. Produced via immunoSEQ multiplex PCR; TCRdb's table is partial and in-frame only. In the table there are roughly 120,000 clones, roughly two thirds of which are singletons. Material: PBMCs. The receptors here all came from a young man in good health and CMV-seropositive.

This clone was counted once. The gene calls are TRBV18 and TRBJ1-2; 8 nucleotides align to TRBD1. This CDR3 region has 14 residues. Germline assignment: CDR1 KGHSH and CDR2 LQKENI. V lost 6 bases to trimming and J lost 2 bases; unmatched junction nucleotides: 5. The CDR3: CASSTGVGNYGYTF. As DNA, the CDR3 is TGTGCCAGCTCGACAGGGGTAGGGAACTATGGCTACACCTTC.

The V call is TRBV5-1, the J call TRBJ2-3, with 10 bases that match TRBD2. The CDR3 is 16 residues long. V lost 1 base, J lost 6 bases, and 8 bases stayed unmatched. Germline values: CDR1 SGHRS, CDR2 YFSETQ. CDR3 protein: CASSLRLAGAMDTQYF. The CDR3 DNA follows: TGCGCCAGCAGCTTGAGGCTAGCGGGAGCTATGGATACGCAGTATTTT.

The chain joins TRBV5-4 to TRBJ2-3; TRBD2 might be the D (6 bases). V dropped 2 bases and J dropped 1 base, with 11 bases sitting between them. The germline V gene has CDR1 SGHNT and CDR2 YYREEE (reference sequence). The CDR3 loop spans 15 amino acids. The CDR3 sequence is CASSFGGRGTDTQYF. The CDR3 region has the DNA TGTGCCAGCAGCTTCGGGGGTCGTGGCACAGATACGCAGTATTTT.

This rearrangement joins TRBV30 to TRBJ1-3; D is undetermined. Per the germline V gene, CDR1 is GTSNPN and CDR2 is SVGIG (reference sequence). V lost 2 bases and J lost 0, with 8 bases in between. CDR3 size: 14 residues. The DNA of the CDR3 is TGTGCCTGGAGTCAGGTTTACTCTGGAAACACCATATATTTT. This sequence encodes CAWSQVYSGNTIYF.

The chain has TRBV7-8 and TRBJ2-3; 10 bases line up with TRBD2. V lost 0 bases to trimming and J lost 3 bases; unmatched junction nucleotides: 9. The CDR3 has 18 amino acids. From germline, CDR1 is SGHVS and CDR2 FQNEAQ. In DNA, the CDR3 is TGTGCCAGCAGCTTAGCGCTGGCTAGCGGGAGTAGAACAGATACGCAGTATTTT. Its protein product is CASSLALASGSRTDTQYF.

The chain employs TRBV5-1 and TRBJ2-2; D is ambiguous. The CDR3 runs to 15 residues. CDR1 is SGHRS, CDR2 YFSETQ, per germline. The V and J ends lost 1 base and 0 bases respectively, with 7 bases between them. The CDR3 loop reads CASSLIPTNTGELFF. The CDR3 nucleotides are TGCGCCAGCAGCTTGATTCCTACGAACACCGGGGAGCTGTTTTTT.

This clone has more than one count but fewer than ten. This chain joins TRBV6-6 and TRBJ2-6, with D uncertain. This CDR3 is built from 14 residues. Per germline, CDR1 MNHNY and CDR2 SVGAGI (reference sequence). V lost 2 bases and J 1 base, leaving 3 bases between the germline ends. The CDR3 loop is CASSYVSGANVLTF. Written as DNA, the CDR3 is TGTGCCAGCAGTTACGTATCTGGGGCCAACGTCCTGACTTTC.

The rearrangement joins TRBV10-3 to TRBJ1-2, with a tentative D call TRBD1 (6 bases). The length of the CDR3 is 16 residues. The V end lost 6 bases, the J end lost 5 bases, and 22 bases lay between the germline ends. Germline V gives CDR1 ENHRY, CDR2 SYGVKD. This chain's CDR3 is CAIRMTGVKLDYGYTF. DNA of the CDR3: TGTGCCATCAGGATGACAGGAGTTAAACTAGATTATGGCTACACCTTC.

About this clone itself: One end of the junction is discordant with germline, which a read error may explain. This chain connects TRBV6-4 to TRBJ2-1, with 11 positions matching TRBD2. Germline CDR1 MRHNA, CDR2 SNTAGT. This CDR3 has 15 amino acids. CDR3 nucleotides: TGTGCCAGCAGCCCCGTAGCGGGAGGGCCAAATGGGCAGTTCTTC. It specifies CASSPVAGGPNGQFF.

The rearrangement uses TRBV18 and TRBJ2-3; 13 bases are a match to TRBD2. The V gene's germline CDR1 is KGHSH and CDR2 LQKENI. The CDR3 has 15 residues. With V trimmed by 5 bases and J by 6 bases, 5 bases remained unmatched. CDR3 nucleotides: TGTGCCAGCTCAACCGGGACTAGCGGGATCGATACGCAGTATTTT. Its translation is CASSTGTSGIDTQYF.

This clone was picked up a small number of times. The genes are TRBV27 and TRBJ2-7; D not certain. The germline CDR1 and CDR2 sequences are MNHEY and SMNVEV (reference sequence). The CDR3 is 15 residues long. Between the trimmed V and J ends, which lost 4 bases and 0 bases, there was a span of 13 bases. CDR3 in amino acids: CASSWAETYSYEQYF. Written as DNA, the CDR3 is TGTGCCAGCAGTTGGGCCGAAACCTACTCCTACGAGCAGTACTTC.